This T cell receptor (beta chain) was sequenced for a study of T-cell memory formation after mild COVID-19 (dated by TCRdb to about 2021). Background on the whole study: TCR sequence clusters from the two donors were largely donor specific. The cohort comprised two young, previously healthy adult volunteers, one female and one male. Longitudinal TCRalpha and TCRbeta repertoire sequencing tracked T-cell clones expanding and contracting after mild COVID-19 in a couple of donors.

The listed sequencing device is Illumina NovaSeq 6000. Using 5'RACE with constant-segment primers, TCRalpha and TCRbeta cDNA libraries were constructed, with sample barcodes and unique molecular identifiers added in the process. RNA was extracted from every sample with Trizol reagent. The libraries were amplified in two PCR steps, and the second step added a second sample barcode and Illumina TruSeq adapters. The libraries were sequenced on an Illumina NovaSeq using 2 x 150 bp paired-end reads. On the study's bioinformatics: The reads were demultiplexed and collapsed into UMI-guided consensus sequences using migec v1.2.7. With mixcr v2.1.11, UMI consensuses were aligned to TRA and TRB V and J templates and assembled into clonotypes. Clonotypes were classified as expanded or contracted when called significant by both edgeR and NoisET, with noise models trained on biological replicates. For edgeR calls, the thresholds were a false discovery rate-adjusted p below 0.01 and a log2 fold-change of 1. As an exploratory analysis of dynamics, max-normalized trajectories of the 1000 most abundant clonotypes were examined with PCA combined with hierarchical clustering. Separately sequenced CD4+ and CD8+ repertoires were used to assign the CD4 or CD8 phenotype of responding clones. The public reads were run again by TCRdb, first through fastp at Q25 and then through MiXCR, and only productive beta chains were kept. All rows with the same CDR3 protein become a single entry with the most common DNA and genes. The V and J calls and clone size come from TCRdb's table, not from the authors' own analysis. The sample profile shows hundreds of thousands of distinct CDR3 sequences; roughly 21% of them were found once. Approximately 8% of the sample rests with the top ten.

At the junction V is shortened by 5 bases and J by 3 bases; bases outside the gene matches: 0. The germline V gene (reference sequence) yields DFQATT for CDR1 and SNEGSKA for CDR2. The CDR3 numbers 12 residues from cysteine through phenylalanine. The only DNA kept is the CDR3, 36 bases in frame from the first base. Ficoll-Paque density gradient centrifugation was the method used to isolate PBMCs. Many counts were recorded for this clonotype. No antigen is known for it. Base-call qualities are not available, and no considerably larger clone is one nucleotide away. What the study reported, not specific to this receptor: Balanced CD4/CD8 phenotypes were observed for clones contracting from day 15 to 85, whereas a bias towards CD4+ was observed for a second wave of clones expanding from day 15 to 37. SARS-CoV-2 specificity of the second-wave clones peaking on day 37 was not confirmed. Contracting CD4+ clones appeared mostly in the CM and EM memory subsets, whereas CD8+ clones were enriched in EMRA. Some responding clones were found in pre-infection memory, which suggests that pre-existing cross-reactive memory T cells took part in the SARS-CoV-2 response. Only a couple of mild cases were covered in the study, and larger cohorts including severe cases with pre-infection samples were considered necessary.

The sample comprised PBMCs or a T cell subset sorted from them (not recorded which). This receptor chain uses TRBV20-1 and TRBJ1-1; the central 10 bases match TRBD1. This receptor was taken from an adult woman who had mild COVID-19 (a few samples of this study predate the infection). The sample titles of this study are shuffled in the database, so cell type and time point are left out; the donor was told from shared clones. CDR3 loop: CSAGQGDTEAFF. At the DNA level, the sequence is TGCAGTGCTGGACAGGGGGACACTGAAGCTTTCTTT.